This TCR beta chain was found in a study of graft-versus-host responses after intestinal transplantation. Across the study: Isolated intestinal, liver-intestinal, or multivisceral transplants had been given to the recipients. Anti-thymocyte globulin induction preceded around 3 years of tacrolimus and steroid maintenance in all recipients.

This clone was detected once. Its antigen is currently unknown. CDR3 length equals 14 residues. V lost 4 bases and J 3 bases, leaving 15 bases between the germline ends. Germline V CDR1 and CDR2: SQVTM, ANQGSEA. Lymphocytes (intraepithelial and lamina propria) were released by processing the graft tissue. Clones were sequenced by immunoSEQ multiplex PCR, and TCRdb holds only the in-frame ones, with some missing. The sample includes approximately 15,000 clones, roughly 69% of them seen just once. Notes on the study in general: Allograft graft-versus-host to host-versus-graft clonal ratios ran high in patients with graft-donor T cell macrochimerism.

The sample in question was ileum tissue, obtained just over 650 days after intestinal transplantation. This TCR was sampled from a human patient who received an intestinal transplant, so some T cells may come from the graft donor. The V call is TRBV29-1, the J call TRBJ2-5; the D gene is possibly TRBD1 (6 bases). The CDR3: CSVALGRGKETQYF. The CDR3 region has the DNA TGCAGCGTTGCTCTAGGCAGGGGCAAAGAGACCCAGTACTTC.